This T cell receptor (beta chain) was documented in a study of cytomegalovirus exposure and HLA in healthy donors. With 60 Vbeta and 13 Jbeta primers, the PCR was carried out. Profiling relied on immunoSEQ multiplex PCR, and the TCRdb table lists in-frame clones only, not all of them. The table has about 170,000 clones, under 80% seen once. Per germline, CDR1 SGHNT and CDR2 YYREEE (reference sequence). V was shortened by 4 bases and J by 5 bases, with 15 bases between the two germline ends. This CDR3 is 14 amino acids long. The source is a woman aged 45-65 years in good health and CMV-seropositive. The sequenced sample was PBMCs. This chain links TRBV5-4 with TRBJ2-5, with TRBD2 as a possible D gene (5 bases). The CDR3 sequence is CASSPGGLGETQYF. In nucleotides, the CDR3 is TGTGCCAGCAGCCCTGGCGGGCTGGGGGAGACCCAGTACTTC. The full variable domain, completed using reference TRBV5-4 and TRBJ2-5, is ETGVTQSPTHLIKTRGQQVTLRCSSQSGHNTVSWYQQALGQGPQFIFQYYREEENGRGNFPPRFSGLQFPNYSSELNVNALELDDSALYLCASSPGGLGETQYFGPGTRLLVL.